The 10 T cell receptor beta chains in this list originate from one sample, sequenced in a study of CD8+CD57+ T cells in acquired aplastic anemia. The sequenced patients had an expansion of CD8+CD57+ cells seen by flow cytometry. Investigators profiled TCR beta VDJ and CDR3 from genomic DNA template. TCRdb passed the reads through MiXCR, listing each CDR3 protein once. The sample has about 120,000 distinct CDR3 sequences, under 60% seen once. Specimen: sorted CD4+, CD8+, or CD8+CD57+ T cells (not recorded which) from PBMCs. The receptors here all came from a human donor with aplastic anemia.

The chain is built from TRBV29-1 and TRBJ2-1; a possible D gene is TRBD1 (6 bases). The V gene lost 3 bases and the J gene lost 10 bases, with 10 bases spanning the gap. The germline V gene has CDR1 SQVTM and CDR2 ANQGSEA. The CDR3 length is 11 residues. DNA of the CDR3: TGCAGCGTTGACAGGGGATCCGAGCAGTTCTTC. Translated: CSVDRGSEQFF.

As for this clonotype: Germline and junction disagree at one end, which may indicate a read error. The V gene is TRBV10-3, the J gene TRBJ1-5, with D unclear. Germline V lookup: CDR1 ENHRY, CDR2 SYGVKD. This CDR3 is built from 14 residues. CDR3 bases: TGTGTCATCAGTAAGGCGGTTAGCAATCAGCCCCAGCATTTT. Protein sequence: CVISKAVSNQPQHF.

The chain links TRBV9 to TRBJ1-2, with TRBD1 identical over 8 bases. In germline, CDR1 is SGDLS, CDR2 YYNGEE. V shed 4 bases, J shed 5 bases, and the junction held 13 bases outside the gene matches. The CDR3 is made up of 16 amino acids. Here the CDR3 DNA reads TGTGCCAGCAGCTGGAGGACCCGGACAGGGAAGTATGGCTACACCTTC. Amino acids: CASSWRTRTGKYGYTF.

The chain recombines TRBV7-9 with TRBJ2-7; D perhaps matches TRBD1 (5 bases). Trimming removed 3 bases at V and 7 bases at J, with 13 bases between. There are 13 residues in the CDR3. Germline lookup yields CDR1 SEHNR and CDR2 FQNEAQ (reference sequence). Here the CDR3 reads CASSFGQTGEQYF. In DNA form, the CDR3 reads TGTGCCAGCAGCTTTGGACAAACCGGGGAGCAGTACTTC.

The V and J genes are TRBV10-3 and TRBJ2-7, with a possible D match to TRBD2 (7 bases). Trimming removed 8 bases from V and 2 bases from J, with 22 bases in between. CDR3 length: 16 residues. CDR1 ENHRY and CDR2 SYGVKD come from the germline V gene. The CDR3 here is CAIERGRGGGTYEQYF. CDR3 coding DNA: TGTGCCATCGAGAGAGGGCGTGGGGGGGGCACCTACGAGCAGTACTTC.

CDR3 amino acids: CATSRDDSATNEKLFF. DNA of the CDR3: TGTGCCACCAGCAGAGATGATAGTGCAACTAATGAAAAACTGTTTTTT. The J gene is TRBJ1-4, the V gene TRBV15, with D hard to call. V was pared by 0 bases and J by 0 bases, with 8 bases between. Germline V gene lookup returns CDR1 LNHNV and CDR2 YYDKDF (reference sequence). The CDR3 runs 16 residues.

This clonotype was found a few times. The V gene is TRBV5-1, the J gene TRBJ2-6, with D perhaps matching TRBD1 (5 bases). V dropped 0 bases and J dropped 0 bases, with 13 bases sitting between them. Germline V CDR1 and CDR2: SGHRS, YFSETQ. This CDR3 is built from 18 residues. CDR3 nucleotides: TGCGCCAGCAGCTTGGTATTGGGGCTGTGCTCTGGGGCCAACGTCCTGACTTTC. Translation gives CASSLVLGLCSGANVLTF.

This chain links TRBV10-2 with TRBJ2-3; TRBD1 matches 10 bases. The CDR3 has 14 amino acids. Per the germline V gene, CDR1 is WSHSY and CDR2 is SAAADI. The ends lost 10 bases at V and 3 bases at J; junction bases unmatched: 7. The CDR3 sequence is CATSTGGMTDTQYF. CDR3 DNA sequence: TGCGCCACCTCGACAGGGGGCATGACAGATACGCAGTATTTT.

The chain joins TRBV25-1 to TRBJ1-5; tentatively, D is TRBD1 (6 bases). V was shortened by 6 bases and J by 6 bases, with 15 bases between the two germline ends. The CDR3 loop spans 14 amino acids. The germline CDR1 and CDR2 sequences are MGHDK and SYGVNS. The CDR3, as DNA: TGTGCCAGCAGCCCCGCTGGCAGGGGTCAGCCCCAGCATTTT. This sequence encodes CASSPAGRGQPQHF.

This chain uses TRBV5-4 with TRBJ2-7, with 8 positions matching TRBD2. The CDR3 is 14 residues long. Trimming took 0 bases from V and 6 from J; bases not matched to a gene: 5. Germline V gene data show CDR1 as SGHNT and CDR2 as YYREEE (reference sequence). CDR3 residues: CASSLVAAGAEQYF. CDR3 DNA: TGTGCCAGCAGCTTGGTGGCAGCGGGGGCCGAGCAGTACTTC.